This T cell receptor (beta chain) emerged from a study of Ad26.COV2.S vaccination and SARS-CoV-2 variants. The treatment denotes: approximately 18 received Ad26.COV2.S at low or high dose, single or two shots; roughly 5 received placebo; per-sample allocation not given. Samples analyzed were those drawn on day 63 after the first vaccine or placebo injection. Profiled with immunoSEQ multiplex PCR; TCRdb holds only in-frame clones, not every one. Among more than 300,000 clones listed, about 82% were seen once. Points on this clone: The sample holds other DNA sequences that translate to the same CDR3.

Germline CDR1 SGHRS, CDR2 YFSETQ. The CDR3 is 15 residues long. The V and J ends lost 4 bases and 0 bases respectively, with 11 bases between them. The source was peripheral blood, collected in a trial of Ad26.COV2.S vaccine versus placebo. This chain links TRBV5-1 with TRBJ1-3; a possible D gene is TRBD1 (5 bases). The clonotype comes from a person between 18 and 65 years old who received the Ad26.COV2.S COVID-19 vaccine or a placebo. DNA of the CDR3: TGCGCCAGCAGCCTGGGGCTAGTCTCTGGAAACACCATATATTTT. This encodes CASSLGLVSGNTIYF.